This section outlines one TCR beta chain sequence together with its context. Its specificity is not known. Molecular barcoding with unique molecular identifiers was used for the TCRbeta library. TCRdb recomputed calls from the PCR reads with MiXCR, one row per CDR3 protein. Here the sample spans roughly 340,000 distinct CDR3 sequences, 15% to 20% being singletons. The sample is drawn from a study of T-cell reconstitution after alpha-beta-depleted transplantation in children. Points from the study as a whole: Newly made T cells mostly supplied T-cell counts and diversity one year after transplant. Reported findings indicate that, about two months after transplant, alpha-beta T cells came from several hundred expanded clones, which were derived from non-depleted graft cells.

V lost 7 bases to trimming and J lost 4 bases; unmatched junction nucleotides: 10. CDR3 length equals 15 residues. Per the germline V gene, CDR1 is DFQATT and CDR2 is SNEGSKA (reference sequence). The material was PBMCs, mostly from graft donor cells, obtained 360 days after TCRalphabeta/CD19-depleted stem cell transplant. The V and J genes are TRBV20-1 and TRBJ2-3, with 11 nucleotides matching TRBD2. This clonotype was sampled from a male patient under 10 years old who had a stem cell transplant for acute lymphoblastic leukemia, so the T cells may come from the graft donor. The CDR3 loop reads CSVMTLAGDPDTQYF. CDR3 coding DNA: TGCAGTGTTATGACACTAGCGGGAGACCCAGATACGCAGTATTTT.